Described below is a single TCR beta chain sequence and its context. This record comes from a study of long-term antiretroviral therapy in people with HIV. Running of the v3.0 immunoSEQ assay took place at survey level. Some clones are missing from TCRdb's copy, which holds only in-frame ones; the method was immunoSEQ multiplex PCR. The table lists around 34,000 clones, over 75% of them singletons. The CDR3 runs 15 residues. Trimming removed 5 bases at V and 0 bases at J, with 13 bases between. The germline CDR1 and CDR2 sequences are MNHEY and SVGAGI. The clonotype originates from a man between 18 and 35 years old with HIV. The chain employs TRBV6-5 and TRBJ1-2, with a possible D match to TRBD1 (6 bases). This specimen was unsorted PBMCs, taken 1.5 years after starting antiretroviral therapy. CDR3 in DNA: TGTGCCAGCAGTACCGTGGACAGTGCTAACTATGGCTACACCTTC. This codes for CASSTVDSANYGYTF.